This is a list of T cell receptor beta chains from one sample in a study of blood T cell repertoires in COVID-19. TCRdb's table, derived via immunoSEQ multiplex PCR, lists solely in-frame clones and lacks some. The table lists approximately 250,000 clones, approximately 84% of them singletons. Sequencing was carried out using PBMCs or T cells enriched from blood (not recorded which). The receptors here all came from a man aged 40-49 years who had recovered from COVID-19. Each CDR3 is given with its conserved first and last residue. D genes are given only for firm matches. Rows may omit the clone size; those that give it use once, few, many or a size class.

J gene	D gene	V gene	clone size	CDR3 protein	CDR3 DNA
TRBJ1-2	TRBD1	TRBV27	once	CASSLERTGADHYGYTF	TGTGCCAGCAGTCTAGAGAGGACAGGGGCGGATCACTATGGCTACACCTTC
TRBJ1-1	NA	TRBV19	NA	CASSFHGNTEAFF	TGTGCCAGTAGTTTCCACGGGAACACTGAAGCTTTCTTT
TRBJ2-7	TRBD2	TRBV9	NA	CASSVGLGSYEQYF	TGTGCCAGCAGCGTTGGACTAGGCTCCTACGAGCAGTACTTC
TRBJ1-1	NA	TRBV28	NA	CASSRGGTAEAFF	TGTGCCAGCAGCCGGGGGGGAACCGCTGAAGCTTTCTTT
TRBJ2-3	NA	TRBV5-1	NA	CASSFMDTQYF	TGCGCCAGCAGCTTTATGGATACGCAGTATTTT
TRBJ1-5	NA	TRBV5-6	NA	CASSLGYYGNQPQHF	TGTGCCAGCAGCTTGGGTTACTACGGGAATCAGCCCCAGCATTTT
TRBJ1-1	TRBD1	TRBV28	NA	CASTTYRGQENTEAFF	TGTGCCAGCACTACCTACCGGGGACAGGAGAACACTGAAGCTTTCTTT
TRBJ2-1	NA	TRBV11-2	NA	CASSWRGDSYNEQFF	TGTGCCAGCAGCTGGAGGGGAGACTCCTACAATGAGCAGTTCTTC
TRBJ1-1	NA	TRBV3-1/TRBV3-2	NA	CASSQAWVYRMNTEAFF	TGTGCCAGCAGCCAAGCGTGGGTATACAGGATGAACACTGAAGCTTTCTTT
TRBJ2-5	NA	TRBV10-1	NA	CASSERGFPETQYF	TGCGCCAGCAGTGAGCGAGGTTTCCCAGAGACCCAGTACTTC
TRBJ1-2	NA	TRBV5-1	NA	CASSLDRGAVRGYTF	TGCGCCAGCAGCTTGGATCGGGGTGCCGTAAGAGGCTACACCTTC
TRBJ2-3	NA	TRBV29-1	NA	CSVQGLILTDTQYF	TGCAGCGTTCAGGGCCTGATCCTGACAGATACGCAGTATTTT
TRBJ1-1	NA	TRBV2	NA	CASSEIRTEAFF	TGTGCCAGCAGTGAGATCAGGACTGAAGCTTTCTTT
TRBJ1-6	NA	TRBV18	NA	CASSPSNYNSPLHF	TGTGCCAGCTCACCAAGCAACTATAATTCACCCCTCCACTTT
TRBJ1-6	NA	TRBV5-5	NA	CASSLGGRNSPLHF	TGTGCCAGCAGCTTGGGGGGGCGAAATTCACCCCTCCACTTT
TRBJ2-5	NA	TRBV4-2	NA	CASSQDPRVETQYF	TGTGCCAGCAGCCAAGATCCCAGGGTGGAGACCCAGTACTTC
TRBJ1-1	NA	TRBV20-1	once	CSARRHSEAFF	TGCAGTGCTAGGAGACATTCCGAAGCTTTCTTT
TRBJ1-5	TRBD1	TRBV6-5	NA	CATGDRADQPQHF	TGTGCCACCGGGGACAGGGCGGATCAGCCCCAGCATTTT
TRBJ2-5	TRBD1	TRBV11-1	NA	CASSPRPRGQETQYF	TGTGCCAGCAGCCCGAGACCCAGGGGGCAAGAGACCCAGTACTTC
TRBJ2-7	TRBD2	TRBV7-2	once	CASSAPGLARYEQYF	TGTGCCAGCAGCGCCCCGGGACTAGCTCGCTACGAGCAGTACTTC
TRBJ2-7	TRBD2	TRBV3-1/TRBV3-2	NA	CASSQGLAGAFYF	TGTGCCAGCAGCCAAGGTCTAGCGGGGGCCTTTTACTTC
TRBJ1-6	NA	TRBV6-1	once	CASSEWRATNSPLHF	TGTGCCAGCAGTGAATGGCGGGCTACCAATTCACCCCTCCACTTT
TRBJ2-3	TRBD2	TRBV7-2	NA	CASSPLPGGVPGAQYF	TGTGCCAGCAGCCCCCTTCCGGGGGGGGTGCCGGGGGCGCAGTATTTT
TRBJ2-1	TRBD2	TRBV2	few	CASSRSGRDGEQFF	TGTGCCAGCAGTCGTAGCGGGAGGGATGGTGAGCAGTTCTTC
TRBJ2-3	TRBD2	TRBV30	once	CAWKRTSGADTQYF	TGTGCCTGGAAACGGACTAGCGGGGCAGATACGCAGTATTTT
TRBJ2-1	TRBD2	TRBV7-7	NA	CASSLLAGSYNEQFF	TGTGCCAGCAGCTTGTTAGCGGGCTCCTACAATGAGCAGTTCTTC
TRBJ1-4	NA	TRBV6-1	NA	CASSEGGGSGEKLFF	TGTGCCAGCAGTGAAGGGGGGGGATCGGGCGAAAAACTGTTTTTT